This T cell receptor (beta chain) emerged from a study of cytomegalovirus exposure and HLA in healthy donors. The CDR3 is 12 amino acids. Germline V gives CDR1 SGDLS, CDR2 YYNGEE. The germline V and J ends were trimmed by 5 bases and 4 bases, with 7 bases remaining between them. PCR used 60 Vbeta primers and 13 Jbeta primers. Generated by immunoSEQ multiplex PCR, the TCRdb table keeps only in-frame clones and is missing some. The data contain about 200,000 clones, 75% to 85% of them singletons. Source material: PBMCs. The V call is TRBV9, the J call TRBJ2-1, with D tentatively TRBD1 (5 bases). The clonotype was recovered from a male donor in good health and CMV-seropositive. The CDR3 DNA is TGTGCCAGCAGTGACAGTTACAATGAGCAGTTCTTC. This gives the protein CASSDSYNEQFF.